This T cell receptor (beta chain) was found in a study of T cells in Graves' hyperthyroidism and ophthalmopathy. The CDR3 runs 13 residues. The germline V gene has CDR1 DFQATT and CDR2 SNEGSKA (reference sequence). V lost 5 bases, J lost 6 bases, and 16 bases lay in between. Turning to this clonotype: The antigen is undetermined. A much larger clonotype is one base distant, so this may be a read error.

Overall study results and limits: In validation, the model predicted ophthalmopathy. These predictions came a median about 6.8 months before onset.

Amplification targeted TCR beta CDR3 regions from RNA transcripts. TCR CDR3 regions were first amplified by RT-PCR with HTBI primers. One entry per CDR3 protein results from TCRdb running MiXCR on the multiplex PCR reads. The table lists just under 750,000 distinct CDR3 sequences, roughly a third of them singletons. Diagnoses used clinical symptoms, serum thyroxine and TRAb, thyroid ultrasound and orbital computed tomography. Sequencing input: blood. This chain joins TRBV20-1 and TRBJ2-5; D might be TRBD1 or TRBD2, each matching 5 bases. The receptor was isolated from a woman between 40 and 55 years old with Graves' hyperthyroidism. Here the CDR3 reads CSADSGVRKTQYF. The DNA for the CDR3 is TGCAGTGCTGACAGCGGCGTCAGGAAGACCCAGTACTTC.